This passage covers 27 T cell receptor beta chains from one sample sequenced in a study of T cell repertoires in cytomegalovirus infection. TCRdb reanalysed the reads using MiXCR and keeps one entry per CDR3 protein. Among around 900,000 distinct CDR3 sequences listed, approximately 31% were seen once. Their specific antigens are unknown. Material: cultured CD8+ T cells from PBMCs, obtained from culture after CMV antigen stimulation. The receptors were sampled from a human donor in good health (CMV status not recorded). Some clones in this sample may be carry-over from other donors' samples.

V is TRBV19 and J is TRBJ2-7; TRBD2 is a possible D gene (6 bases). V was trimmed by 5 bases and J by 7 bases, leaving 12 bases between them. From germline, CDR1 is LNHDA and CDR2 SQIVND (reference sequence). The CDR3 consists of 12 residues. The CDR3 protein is CASSFSRGEQYF. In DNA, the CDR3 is TGTGCCAGTAGTTTCTCTCGGGGGGAGCAGTACTTC.

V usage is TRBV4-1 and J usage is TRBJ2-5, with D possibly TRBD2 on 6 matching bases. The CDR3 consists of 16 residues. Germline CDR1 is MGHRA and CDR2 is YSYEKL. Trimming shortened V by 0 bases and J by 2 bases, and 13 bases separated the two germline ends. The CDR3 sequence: CASSQDQRGGQETQYF. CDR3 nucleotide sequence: TGCGCCAGCAGCCAAGATCAACGGGGAGGACAAGAGACCCAGTACTTC.

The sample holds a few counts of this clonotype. The CDR3 DNA reads as TGTGCCAGCAGTTACCAGCGGGGGGTCTCCTACGAGCAGTACGTC. This encodes CASSYQRGVSYEQYV. The V gene is TRBV6-2 or TRBV6-3, the J gene TRBJ2-7, with TRBD2 matching 9 bases. Per germline, CDR1 MNHEY and CDR2 SVGEGT. The CDR3 runs 15 residues. With V trimmed by 2 bases and J by 0 bases, 2 bases remained unmatched.

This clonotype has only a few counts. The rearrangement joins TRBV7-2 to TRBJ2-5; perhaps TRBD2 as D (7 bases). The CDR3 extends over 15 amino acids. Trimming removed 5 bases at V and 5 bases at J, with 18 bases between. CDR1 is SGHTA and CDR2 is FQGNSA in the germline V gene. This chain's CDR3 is CASSRTGGWRETQYF. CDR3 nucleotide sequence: TGTGCCAGCAGCCGGACGGGGGGCTGGAGGGAGACCCAGTACTTC. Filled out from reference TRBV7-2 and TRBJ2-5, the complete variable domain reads GAGVSQSPSNKVTEKGKDVELRCDPISGHTALYWYRQSLGQGLEFLIYFQGNSAPDKSGLPSDRFSAERTGGSVSTLTIQRTQQEDSAVYLCASSRTGGWRETQYFGPGTRLLVL.

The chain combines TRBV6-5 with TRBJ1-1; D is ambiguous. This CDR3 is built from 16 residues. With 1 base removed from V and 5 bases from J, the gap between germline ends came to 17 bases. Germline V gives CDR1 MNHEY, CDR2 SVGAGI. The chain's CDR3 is CASSYLRARILTEAFF. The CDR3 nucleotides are TGTGCCAGCAGTTACTTAAGGGCCCGGATACTTACTGAAGCTTTCTTT.

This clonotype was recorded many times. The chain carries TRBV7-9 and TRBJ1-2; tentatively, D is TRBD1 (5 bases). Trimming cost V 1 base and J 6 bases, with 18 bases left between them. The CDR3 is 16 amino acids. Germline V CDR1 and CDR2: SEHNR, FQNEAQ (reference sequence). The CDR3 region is CASSLESGAGRDGYTF. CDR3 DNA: TGTGCCAGCAGCTTAGAGTCTGGGGCAGGTCGCGATGGCTACACCTTC.

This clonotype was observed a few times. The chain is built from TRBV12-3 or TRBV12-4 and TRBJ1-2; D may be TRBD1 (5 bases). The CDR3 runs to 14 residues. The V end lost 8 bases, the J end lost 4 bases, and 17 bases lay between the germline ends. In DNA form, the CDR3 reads TGTGCCAGCTTAATCGAAGGGGCGGTCTATGGCTACACCTTC. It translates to CASLIEGAVYGYTF.

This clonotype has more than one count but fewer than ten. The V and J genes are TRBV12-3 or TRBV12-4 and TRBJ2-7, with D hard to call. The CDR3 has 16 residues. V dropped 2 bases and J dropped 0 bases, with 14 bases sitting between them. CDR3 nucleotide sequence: TGTGCCAGCAGTTTAAGGTCGGTGGGAAGCTCCTACGAGCAGTACTTC. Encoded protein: CASSLRSVGSSYEQYF.

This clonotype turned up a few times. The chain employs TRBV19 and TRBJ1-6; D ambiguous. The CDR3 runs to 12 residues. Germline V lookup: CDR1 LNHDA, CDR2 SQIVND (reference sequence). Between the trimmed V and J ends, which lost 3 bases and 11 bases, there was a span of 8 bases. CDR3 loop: CASSMGNTPLHF. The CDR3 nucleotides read TGTGCCAGTAGTATGGGGAATACACCCCTCCACTTT.

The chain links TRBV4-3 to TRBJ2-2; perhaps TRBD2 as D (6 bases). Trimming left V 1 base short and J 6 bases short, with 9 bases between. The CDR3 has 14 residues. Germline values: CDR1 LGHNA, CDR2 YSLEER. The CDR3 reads CASSQAGTSGELFF. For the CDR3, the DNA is TGCGCCAGCAGCCAAGCCGGGACTTCCGGGGAGCTGTTTTTT.

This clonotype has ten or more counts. The CDR3: CASRVNTEAFF. The CDR3 region has the DNA TGTGCCAGCAGGGTGAACACTGAAGCTTTCTTT. This chain connects TRBV12-3 or TRBV12-4 to TRBJ1-1; D not resolved. With 6 bases removed from V and 0 bases from J, the gap between germline ends came to 2 bases. This CDR3 is built from 11 residues.

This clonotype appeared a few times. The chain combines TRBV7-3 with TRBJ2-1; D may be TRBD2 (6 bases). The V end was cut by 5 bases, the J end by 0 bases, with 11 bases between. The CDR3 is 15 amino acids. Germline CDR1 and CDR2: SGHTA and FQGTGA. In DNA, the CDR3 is TGTGCCAGCAGCCCTTCTAGCGACTCCTACAATGAGCAGTTCTTC. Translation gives CASSPSSDSYNEQFF.

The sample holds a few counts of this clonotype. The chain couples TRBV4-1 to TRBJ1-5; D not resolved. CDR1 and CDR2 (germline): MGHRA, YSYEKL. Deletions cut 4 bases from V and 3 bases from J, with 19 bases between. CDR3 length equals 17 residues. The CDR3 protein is CASSPRPGGPPNQPQHF. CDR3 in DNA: TGCGCCAGCAGCCCTCGACCGGGAGGTCCCCCCAATCAGCCCCAGCATTTT.

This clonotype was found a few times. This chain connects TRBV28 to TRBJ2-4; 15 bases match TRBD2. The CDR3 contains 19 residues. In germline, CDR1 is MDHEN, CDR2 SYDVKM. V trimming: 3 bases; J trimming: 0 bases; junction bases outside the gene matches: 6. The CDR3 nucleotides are TGTGCCAGCAGTTTTTCATGGACTAGCGGGGGGGTAGCCAAAAACATTCAGTACTTC. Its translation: CASSFSWTSGGVAKNIQYF. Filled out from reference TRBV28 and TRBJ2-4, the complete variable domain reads DVKVTQSSRYLVKRTGEKVFLECVQDMDHENMFWYRQDPGLGLRLIYFSYDVKMKEKGDIPEGYSVSREKKERFSLILESASTNQTSMYLCASSFSWTSGGVAKNIQYFGAGTRLSVL.

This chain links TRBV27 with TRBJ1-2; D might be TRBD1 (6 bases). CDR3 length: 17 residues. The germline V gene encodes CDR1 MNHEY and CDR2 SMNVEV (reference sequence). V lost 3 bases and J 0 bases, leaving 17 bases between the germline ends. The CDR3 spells CASSLNVQGRSNYGYTF. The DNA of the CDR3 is TGTGCCAGCAGTTTGAACGTGCAGGGGCGGTCTAACTATGGCTACACCTTC.

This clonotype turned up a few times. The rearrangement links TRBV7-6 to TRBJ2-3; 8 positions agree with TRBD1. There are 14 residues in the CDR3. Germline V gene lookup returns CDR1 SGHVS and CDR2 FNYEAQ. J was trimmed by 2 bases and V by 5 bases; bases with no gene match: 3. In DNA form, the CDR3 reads TGTGCCAGCAGCCCGACAGGGGTCACAGATACGCAGTATTTT. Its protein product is CASSPTGVTDTQYF. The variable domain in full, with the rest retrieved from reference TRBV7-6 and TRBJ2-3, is GAGVSQSPRYKVTKRGQDVALRCDPISGHVSLYWYRQALGQGPEFLTYFNYEAQQDKSGLPNDRFSAERPEGSISTLTIQRTEQRDSAMYRCASSPTGVTDTQYFGPGTRLTVL.

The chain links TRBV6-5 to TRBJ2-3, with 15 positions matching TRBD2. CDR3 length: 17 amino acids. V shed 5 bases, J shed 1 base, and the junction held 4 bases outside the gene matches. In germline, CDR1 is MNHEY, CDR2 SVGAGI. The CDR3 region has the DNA TGTGCCAGCAGTCTCGGACTAGCGGGGGGGCGCACAGATACGCAGTATTTT. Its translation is CASSLGLAGGRTDTQYF.

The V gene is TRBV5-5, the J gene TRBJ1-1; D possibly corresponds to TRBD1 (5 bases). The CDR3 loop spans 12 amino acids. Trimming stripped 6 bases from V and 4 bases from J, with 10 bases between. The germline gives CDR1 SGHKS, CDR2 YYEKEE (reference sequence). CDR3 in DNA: TGTGCCAGCATCCAGGGAGTCACTGAAGCTTTCTTT. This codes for CASIQGVTEAFF. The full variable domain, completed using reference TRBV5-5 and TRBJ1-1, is DAGVTQSPTHLIKTRGQQVTLRCSPISGHKSVSWYQQVLGQGPQFIFQYYEKEERGRGNFPDRFSARQFPNYSSELNVNALLLGDSALYLCASIQGVTEAFFGQGTRLTVV.

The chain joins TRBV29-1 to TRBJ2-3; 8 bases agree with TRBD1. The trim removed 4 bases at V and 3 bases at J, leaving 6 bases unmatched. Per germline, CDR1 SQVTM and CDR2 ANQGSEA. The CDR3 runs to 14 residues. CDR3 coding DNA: TGCAGCGTTGCAGGGGGCGCTGGAACAGATACGCAGTATTTT. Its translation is CSVAGGAGTDTQYF.

The CDR3 DNA follows: TGTGCCAGCAGTCGTTCGGCCGGGGATAGACCCCTCCACTTT. Translated, it gives CASSRSAGDRPLHF. The V and J genes are TRBV6-5 and TRBJ1-6; no definite D call. Germline V gene lookup returns CDR1 MNHEY and CDR2 SVGAGI. The CDR3 spans 14 residues. V was clipped by 5 bases and J by 12 bases, with 17 bases between them.

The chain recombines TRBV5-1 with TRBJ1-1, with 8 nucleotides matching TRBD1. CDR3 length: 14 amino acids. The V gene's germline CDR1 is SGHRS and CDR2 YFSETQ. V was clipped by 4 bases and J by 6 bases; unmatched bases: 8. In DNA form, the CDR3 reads TGCGCCAGCAGCGGGGGACAGGAGGGGGCTGAAGCTTTCTTT. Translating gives CASSGGQEGAEAFF.

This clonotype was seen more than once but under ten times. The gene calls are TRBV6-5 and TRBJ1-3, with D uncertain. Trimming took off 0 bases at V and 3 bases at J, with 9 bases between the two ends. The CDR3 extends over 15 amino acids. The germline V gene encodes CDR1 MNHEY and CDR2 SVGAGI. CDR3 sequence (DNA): TGTGCCAGCAGTTACTCGTCCGGGGTTGGAAACACCATATATTTT. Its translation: CASSYSSGVGNTIYF.

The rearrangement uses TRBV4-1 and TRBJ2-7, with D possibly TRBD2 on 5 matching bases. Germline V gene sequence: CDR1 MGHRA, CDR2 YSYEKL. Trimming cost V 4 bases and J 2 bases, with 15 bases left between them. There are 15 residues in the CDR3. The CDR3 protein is CASSPQGSGTYEQYF. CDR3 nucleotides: TGCGCCAGCAGCCCTCAAGGGAGTGGGACCTACGAGCAGTACTTC.

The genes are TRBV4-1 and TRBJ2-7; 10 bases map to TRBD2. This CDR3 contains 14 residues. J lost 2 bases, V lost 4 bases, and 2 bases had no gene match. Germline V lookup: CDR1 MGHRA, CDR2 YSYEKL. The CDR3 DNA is TGCGCCAGCAGCCCTGGACTAGCGGCCTACGAGCAGTACTTC. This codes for CASSPGLAAYEQYF.

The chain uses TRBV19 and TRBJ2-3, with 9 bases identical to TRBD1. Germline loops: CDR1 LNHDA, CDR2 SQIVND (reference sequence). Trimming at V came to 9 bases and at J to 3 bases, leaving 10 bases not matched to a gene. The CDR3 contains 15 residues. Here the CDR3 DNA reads TGTGCCAGAAAGGACAGGGGTATGAGTACAGATACGCAGTATTTT. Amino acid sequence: CARKDRGMSTDTQYF.

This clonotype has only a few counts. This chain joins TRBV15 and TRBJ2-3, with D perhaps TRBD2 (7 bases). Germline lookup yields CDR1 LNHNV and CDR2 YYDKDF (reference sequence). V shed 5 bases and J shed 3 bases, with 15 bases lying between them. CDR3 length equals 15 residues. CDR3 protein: CATSPHAGATDTQYF. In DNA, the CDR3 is TGTGCCACCAGCCCCCACGCGGGGGCTACAGATACGCAGTATTTT.

The CDR3 loop is CASTGGGTEAFF. The CDR3 DNA sequence: TGTGCCAGCACAGGAGGGGGCACTGAAGCTTTCTTT. This chain connects TRBV2 to TRBJ1-1; D may be TRBD1 (6 bases). The CDR3 totals 12 residues. Germline-derived CDR1 and CDR2 are SNHLY and FYNNEI. The ends were cut back, 7 bases at V and 4 bases at J, with 10 bases in the middle.